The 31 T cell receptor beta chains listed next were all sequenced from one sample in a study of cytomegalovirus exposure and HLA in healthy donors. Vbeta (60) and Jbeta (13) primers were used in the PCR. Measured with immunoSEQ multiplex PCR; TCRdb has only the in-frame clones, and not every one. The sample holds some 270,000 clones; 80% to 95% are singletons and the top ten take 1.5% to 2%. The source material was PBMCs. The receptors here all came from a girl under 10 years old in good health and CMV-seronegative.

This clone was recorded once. Here the CDR3 reads CASSVGTDLWPLHF. For the CDR3, the DNA is TGTGCCAGCAGCGTAGGGACAGACCTATGGCCCCTCCACTTT. V gene TRBV9 combines with J gene TRBJ1-6, with a possible D match to TRBD1 (6 bases). Trimming took off 0 bases at V and 13 bases at J, with 14 bases between the two ends. This CDR3 is built from 14 residues. Germline V gene data show CDR1 as SGDLS and CDR2 as YYNGEE.

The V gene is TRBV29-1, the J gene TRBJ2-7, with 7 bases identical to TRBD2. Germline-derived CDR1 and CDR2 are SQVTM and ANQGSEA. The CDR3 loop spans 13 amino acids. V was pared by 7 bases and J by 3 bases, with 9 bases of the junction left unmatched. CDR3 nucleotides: TGCAGCGCCGTGAACCGGGGGGTCTACGAGCAGTACTTC. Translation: CSAVNRGVYEQYF.

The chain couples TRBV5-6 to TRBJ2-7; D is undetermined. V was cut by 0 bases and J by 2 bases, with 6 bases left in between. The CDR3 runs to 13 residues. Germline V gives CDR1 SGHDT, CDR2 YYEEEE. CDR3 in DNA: TGTGCCAGCAGCTTGGCCAATGCCTACGAGCAGTACTTC. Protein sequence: CASSLANAYEQYF.

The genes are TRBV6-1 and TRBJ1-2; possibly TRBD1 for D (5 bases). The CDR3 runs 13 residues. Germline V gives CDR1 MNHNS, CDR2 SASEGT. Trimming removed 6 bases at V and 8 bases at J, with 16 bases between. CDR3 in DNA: TGTGCCAGCAGCCCAACAGGTTCCTGGGGCTACACCTTC. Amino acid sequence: CASSPTGSWGYTF.

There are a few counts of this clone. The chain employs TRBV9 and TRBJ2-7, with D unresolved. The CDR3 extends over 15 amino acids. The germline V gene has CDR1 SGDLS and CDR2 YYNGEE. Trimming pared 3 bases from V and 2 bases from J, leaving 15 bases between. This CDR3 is CASSAHGSIPYEQYF. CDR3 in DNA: TGTGCCAGCAGCGCCCATGGCTCCATTCCCTACGAGCAGTACTTC.

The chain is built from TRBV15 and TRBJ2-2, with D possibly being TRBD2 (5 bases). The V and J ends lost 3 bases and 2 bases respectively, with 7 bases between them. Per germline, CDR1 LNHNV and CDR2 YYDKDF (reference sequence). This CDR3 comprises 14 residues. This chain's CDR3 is CATSREANTGELFF. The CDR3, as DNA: TGTGCCACCAGCAGGGAGGCTAACACCGGGGAGCTGTTTTTT.

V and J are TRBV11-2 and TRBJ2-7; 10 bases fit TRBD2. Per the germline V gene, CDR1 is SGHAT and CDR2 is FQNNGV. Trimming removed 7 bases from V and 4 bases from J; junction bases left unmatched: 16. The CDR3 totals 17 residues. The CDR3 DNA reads TGTGCCAGCACCGCAATCTCCAGAACTAGCGGGAAGTACGAGCAGTACTTC. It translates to CASTAISRTSGKYEQYF.

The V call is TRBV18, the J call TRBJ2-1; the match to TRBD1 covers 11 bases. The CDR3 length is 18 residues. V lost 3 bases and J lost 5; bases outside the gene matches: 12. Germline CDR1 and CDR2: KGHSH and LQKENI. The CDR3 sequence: CASSPGTGGRSLDNEQFF. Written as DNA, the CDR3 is TGTGCCAGCTCACCTGGGACAGGGGGGCGGTCTTTGGACAATGAGCAGTTCTTC.

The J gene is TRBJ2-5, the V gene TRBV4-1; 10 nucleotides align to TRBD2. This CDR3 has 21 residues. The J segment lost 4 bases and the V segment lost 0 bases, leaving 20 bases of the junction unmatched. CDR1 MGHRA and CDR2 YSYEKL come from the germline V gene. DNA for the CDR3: TGCGCCAGCAGCCAAGAGGTGGGAGCGGGGGGGCCTTTGCTCTCCGGAGAGACCCAGTACTTC. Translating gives CASSQEVGAGGPLLSGETQYF.

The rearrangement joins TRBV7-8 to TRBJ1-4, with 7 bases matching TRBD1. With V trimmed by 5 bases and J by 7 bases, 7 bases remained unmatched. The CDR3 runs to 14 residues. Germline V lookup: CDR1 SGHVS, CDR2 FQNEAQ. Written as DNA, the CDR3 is TGTGCCAGCAGCGAAACAGGGGCTTCTGAAAAACTGTTTTTT. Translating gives CASSETGASEKLFF.

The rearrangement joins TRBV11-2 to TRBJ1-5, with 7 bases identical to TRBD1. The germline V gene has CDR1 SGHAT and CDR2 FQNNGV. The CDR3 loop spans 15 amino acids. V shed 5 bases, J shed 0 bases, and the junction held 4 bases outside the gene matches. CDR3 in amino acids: CASSPGQTSNQPQHF. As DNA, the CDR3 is TGTGCCAGCAGCCCGGGACAGACTAGCAATCAGCCCCAGCATTTT.

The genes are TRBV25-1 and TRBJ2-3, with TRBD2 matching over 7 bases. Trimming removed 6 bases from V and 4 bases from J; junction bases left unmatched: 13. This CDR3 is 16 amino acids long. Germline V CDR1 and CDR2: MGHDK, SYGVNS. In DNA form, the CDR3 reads TGTGCCAGCAGCAAAATAGCGGGTTTAGGCGCAGATACGCAGTATTTT. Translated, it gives CASSKIAGLGADTQYF.

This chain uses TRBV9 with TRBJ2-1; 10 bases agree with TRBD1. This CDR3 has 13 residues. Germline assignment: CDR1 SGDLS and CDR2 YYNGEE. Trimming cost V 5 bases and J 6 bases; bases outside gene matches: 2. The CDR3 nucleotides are TGTGCCAGCAGTGGGACAGGGGTCAATGAGCAGTTCTTC. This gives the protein CASSGTGVNEQFF.

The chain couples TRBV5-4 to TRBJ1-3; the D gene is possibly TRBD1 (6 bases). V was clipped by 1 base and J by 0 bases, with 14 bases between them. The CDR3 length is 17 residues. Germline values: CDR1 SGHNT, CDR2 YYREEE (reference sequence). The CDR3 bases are TGTGCCAGCAGCTTGCCGAGACAGGACAGCTCTGGAAACACCATATATTTT. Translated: CASSLPRQDSSGNTIYF.

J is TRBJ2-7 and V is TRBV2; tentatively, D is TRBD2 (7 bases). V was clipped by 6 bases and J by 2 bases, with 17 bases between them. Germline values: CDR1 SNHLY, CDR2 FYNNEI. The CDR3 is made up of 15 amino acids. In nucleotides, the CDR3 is TGTGCCAGCAGCCCTCGAAGGGAGGGGGCCTACGAGCAGTACTTC. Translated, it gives CASSPRREGAYEQYF.

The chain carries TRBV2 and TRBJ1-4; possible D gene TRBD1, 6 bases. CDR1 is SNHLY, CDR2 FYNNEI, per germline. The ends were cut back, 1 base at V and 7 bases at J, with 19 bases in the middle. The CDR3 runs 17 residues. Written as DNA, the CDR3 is TGTGCCAGCAGTGAAGTTGGGGCGGGGGGCAATGGTGAAAAACTGTTTTTT. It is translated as CASSEVGAGGNGEKLFF.

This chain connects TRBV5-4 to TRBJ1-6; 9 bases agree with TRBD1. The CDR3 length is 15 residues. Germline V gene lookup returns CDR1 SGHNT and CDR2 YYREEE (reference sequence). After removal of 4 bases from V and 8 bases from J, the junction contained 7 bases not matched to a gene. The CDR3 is CASSSRDREYSPLHF. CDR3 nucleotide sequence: TGTGCCAGCAGCAGCCGGGACAGGGAGTATTCACCCCTCCACTTT.

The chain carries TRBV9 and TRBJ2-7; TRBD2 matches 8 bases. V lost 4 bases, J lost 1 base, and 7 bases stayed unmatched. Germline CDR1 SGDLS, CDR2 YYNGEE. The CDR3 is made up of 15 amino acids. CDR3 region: CASSKGIAGSYEQYF. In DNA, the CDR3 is TGTGCCAGCAGCAAGGGGATAGCGGGGTCCTACGAGCAGTACTTC.

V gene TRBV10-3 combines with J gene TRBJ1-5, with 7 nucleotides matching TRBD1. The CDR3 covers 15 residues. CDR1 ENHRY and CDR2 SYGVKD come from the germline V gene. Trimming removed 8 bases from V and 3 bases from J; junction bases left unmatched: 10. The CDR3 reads CAIGVRDSSNQPQHF. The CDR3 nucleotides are TGTGCCATCGGGGTTCGGGACAGCTCCAATCAGCCCCAGCATTTT.

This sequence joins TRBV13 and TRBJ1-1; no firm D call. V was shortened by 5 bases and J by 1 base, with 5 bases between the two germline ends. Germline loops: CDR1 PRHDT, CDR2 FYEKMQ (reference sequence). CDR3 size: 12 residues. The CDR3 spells CASSPGNTEAFF. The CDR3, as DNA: TGTGCCAGCAGCCCAGGGAACACTGAAGCTTTCTTT.

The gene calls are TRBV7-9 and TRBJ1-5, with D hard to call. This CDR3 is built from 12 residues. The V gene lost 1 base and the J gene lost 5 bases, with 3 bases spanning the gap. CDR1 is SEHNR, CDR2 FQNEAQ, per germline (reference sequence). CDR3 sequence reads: CASSLGDQPQHF. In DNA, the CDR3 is TGTGCCAGCAGCTTAGGAGATCAGCCCCAGCATTTT.

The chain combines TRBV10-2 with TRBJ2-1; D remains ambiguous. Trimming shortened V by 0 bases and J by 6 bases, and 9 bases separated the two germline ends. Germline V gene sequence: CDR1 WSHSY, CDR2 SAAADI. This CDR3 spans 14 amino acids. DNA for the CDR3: TGCGCCAGCAGTGAGTCCCTAGTAAGCAATGAGCAGTTCTTC. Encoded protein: CASSESLVSNEQFF.

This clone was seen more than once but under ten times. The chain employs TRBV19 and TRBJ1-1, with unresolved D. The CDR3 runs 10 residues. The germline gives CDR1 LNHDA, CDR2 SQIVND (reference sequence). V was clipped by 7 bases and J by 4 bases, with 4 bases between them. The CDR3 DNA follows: TGTGCCAGTATGAGCACTGAAGCTTTCTTT. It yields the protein CASMSTEAFF.

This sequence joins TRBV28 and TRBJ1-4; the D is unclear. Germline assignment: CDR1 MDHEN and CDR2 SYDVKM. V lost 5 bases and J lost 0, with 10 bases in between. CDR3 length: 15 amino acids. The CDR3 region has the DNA TGTGCCAGCAGTCTAAAAACTGCAACTAATGAAAAACTGTTTTTT. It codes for CASSLKTATNEKLFF.

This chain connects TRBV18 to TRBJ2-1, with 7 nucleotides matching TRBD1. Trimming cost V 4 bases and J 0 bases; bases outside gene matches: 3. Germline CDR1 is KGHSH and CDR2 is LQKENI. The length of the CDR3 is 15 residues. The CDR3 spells CASSLQGNSYNEQFF. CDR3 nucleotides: TGTGCCAGCTCACTACAGGGGAACTCCTACAATGAGCAGTTCTTC.

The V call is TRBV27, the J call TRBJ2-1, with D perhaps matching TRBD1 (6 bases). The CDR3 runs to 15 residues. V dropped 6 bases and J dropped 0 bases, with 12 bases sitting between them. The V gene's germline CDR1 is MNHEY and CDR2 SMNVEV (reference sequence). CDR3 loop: CASRVQGSSYNEQFF. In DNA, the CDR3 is TGTGCCAGCAGGGTACAGGGATCCTCCTACAATGAGCAGTTCTTC.

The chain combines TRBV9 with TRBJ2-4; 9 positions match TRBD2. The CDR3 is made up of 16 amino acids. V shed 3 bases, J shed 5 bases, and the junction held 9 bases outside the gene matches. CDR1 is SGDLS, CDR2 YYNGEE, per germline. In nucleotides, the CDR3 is TGTGCCAGCAGCGGGGGACTAGCCTCGGGGCAAAACATTCAGTACTTC. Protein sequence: CASSGGLASGQNIQYF.

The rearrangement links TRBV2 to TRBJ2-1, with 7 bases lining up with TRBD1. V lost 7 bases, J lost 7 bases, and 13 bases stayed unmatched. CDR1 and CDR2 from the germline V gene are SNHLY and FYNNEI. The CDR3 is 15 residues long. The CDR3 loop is CASNGRGTSFNEQFF. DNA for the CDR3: TGTGCCAGCAACGGCAGGGGGACAAGTTTTAATGAGCAGTTCTTC. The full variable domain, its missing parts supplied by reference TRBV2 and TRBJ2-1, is EPEVTQTPSHQVTQMGQEVILRCVPISNHLYFYWYRQILGQKVEFLVSFYNNEISEKSEIFDDQFSVERPDGSNFTLKIRSTKLEDSAMYFCASNGRGTSFNEQFFGPGTRLTVL.

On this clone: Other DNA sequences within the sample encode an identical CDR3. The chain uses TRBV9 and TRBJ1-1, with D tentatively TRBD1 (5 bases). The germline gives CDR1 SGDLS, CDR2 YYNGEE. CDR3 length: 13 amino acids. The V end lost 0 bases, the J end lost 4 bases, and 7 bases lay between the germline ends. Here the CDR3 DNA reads TGTGCCAGCAGCGTAGGGGGCAGCACTGAAGCTTTCTTT. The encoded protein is CASSVGGSTEAFF. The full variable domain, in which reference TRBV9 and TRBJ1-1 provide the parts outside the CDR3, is DSGVTQTPKHLITATGQRVTLRCSPRSGDLSVYWYQQSLDQGLQFLIQYYNGEERAKGNILERFSAQQFPDLHSELNLSSLELGDSALYFCASSVGGSTEAFFGQGTRLTVV.

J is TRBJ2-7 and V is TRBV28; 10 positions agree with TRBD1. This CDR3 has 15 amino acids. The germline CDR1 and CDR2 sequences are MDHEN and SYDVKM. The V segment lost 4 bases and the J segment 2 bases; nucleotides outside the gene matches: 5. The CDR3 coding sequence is TGTGCCAGCAGTTATATGGGACAGGGGCCCTACGAGCAGTACTTC. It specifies CASSYMGQGPYEQYF.

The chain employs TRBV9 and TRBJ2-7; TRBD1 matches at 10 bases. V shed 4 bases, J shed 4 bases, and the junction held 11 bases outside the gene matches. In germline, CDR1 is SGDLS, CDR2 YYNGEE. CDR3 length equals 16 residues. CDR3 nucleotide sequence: TGTGCCAGCAGCAAGACAGGGGGCTCCCTTCGGTACGAGCAGTACTTC. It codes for CASSKTGGSLRYEQYF. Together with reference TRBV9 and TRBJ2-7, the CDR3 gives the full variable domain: DSGVTQTPKHLITATGQRVTLRCSPRSGDLSVYWYQQSLDQGLQFLIQYYNGEERAKGNILERFSAQQFPDLHSELNLSSLELGDSALYFCASSKTGGSLRYEQYFGPGTRLTVT.